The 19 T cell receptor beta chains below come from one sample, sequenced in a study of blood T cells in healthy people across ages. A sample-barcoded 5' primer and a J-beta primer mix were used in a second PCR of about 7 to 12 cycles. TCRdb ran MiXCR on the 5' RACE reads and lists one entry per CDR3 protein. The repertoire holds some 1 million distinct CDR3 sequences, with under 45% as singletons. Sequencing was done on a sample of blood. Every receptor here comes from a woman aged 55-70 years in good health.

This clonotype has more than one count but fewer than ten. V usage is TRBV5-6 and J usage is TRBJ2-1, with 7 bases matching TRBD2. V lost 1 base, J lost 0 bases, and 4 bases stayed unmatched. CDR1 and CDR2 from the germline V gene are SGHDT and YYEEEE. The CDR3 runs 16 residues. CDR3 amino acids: CASSLFGGSSYNEQFF. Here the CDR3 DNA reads TGTGCCAGCAGCTTGTTTGGCGGGAGCTCCTACAATGAGCAGTTCTTC.

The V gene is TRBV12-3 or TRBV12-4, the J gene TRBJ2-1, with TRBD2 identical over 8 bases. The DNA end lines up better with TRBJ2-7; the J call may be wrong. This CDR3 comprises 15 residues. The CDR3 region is CASRRPGGIYNEQYF. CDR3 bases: TGTGCCAGCAGGCGCCCGGGGGGGATCTACAATGAGCAGTACTTC.

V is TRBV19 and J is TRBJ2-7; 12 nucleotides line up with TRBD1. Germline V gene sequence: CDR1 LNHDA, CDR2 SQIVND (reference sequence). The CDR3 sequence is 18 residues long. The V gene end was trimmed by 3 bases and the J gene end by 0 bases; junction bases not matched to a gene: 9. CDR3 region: CASSIPGTGGRHSYEQYF. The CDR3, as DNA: TGTGCCAGTAGTATTCCCGGGACAGGGGGCCGACACTCCTACGAGCAGTACTTC.

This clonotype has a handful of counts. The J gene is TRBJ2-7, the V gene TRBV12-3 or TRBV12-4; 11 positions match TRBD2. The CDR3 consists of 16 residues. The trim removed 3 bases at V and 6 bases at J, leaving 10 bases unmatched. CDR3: CASSFCMGTSGCEQYF. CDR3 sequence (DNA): TGTGCCAGCAGTTTTTGTATGGGGACTAGCGGTTGCGAGCAGTACTTC.

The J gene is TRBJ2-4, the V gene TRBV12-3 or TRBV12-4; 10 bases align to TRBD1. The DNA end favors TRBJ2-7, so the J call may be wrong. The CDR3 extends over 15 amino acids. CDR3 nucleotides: TGTGCCAGCACCGTAGACAGGGGGCTCTTCGACGAGCAGTACTTC. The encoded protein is CASTVDRGLFDEQYF.

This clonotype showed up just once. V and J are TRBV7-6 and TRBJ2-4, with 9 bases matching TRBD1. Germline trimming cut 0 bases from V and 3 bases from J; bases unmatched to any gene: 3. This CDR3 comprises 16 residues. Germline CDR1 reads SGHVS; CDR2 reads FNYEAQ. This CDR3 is CASSLATGGGKNIQYF. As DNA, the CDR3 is TGTGCCAGCAGCTTAGCGACAGGGGGTGGCAAAAACATTCAGTACTTC.

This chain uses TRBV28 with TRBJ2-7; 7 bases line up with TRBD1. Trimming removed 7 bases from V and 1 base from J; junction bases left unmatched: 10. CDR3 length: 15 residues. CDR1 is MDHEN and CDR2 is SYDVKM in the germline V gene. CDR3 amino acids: CASNPTGAGSYEQYF. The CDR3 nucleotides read TGTGCCAGCAATCCAACAGGGGCAGGGTCCTACGAGCAGTACTTC.

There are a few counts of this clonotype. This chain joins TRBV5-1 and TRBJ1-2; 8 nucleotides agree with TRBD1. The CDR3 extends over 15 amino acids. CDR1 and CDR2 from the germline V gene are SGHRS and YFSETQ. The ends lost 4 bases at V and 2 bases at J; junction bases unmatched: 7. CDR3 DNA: TGCGCCAGCAGCCCACGGACAGGGCTGAACTATGGCTACACCTTC. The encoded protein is CASSPRTGLNYGYTF.

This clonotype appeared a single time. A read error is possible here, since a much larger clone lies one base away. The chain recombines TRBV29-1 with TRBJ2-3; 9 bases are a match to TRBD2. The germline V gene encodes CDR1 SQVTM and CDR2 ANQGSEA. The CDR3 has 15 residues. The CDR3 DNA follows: TGCAGCGCCCTTCCCGGTGGCGGGAGGGCAGAGACGCAGTATTTT. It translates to CSALPGGGRAETQYF.

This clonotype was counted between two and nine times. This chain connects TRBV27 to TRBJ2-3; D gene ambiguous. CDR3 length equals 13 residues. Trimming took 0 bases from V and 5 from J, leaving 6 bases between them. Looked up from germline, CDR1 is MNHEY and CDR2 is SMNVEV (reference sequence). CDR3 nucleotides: TGTGCCAGCAGTTTATCGTGGGTAGATACGCAGTATTTT. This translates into CASSLSWVDTQYF.

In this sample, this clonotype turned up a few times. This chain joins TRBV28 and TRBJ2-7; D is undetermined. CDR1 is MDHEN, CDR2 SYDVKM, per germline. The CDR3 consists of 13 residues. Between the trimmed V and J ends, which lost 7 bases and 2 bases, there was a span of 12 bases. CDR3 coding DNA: TGTGCCAGCACCAGGACCGATACCTACGAGCAGTACTTC. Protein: CASTRTDTYEQYF.

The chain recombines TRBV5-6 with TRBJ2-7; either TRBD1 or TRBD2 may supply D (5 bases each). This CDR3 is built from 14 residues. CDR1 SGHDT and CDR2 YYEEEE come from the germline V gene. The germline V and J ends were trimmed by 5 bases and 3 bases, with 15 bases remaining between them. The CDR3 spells CASRYSGAYYEQYF. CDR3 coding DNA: TGTGCCAGCAGATACTCCGGGGCCTACTACGAGCAGTACTTC. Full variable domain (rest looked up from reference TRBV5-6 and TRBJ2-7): DAGVTQSPTHLIKTRGQQVTLRCSPKSGHDTVSWYQQALGQGPQFIFQYYEEEERQRGNFPDRFSGHQFPNYSSELNVNALLLGDSALYLCASRYSGAYYEQYFGPGTRLTVT.

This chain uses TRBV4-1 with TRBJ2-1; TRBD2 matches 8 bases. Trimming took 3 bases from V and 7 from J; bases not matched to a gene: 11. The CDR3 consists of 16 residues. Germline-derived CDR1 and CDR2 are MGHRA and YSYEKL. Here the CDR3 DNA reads TGCGCCAGCAGCCAGGAGACTTCGGGAGGGGGGAATGAGCAGTTCTTC. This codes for CASSQETSGGGNEQFF.

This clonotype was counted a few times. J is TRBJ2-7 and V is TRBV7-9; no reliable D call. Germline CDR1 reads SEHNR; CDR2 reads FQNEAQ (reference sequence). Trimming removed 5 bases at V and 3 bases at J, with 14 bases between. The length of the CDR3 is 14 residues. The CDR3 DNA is TGTGCCAGCAGCCAGGTTGGGCCGGGCTACGAGCAGTACTTC. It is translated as CASSQVGPGYEQYF.

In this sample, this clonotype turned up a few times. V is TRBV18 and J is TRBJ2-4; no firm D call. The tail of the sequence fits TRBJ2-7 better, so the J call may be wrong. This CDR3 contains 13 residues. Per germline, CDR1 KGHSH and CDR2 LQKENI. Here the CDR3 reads CASSPGLRGEQYF. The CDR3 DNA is TGTGCCAGCTCACCAGGCCTCCGAGGCGAGCAGTACTTC.

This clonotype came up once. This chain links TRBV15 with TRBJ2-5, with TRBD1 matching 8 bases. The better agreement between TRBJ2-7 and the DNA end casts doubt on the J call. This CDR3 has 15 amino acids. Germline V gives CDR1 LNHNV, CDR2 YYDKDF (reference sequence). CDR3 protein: CATSRVGQGLYEQYF. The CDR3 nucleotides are TGTGCCACCAGCAGAGTCGGACAGGGTTTATACGAGCAGTACTTC.

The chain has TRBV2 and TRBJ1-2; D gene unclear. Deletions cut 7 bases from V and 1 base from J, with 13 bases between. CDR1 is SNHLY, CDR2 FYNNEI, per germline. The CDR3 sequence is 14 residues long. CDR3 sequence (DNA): TGTGCCAGCATCCCGGGCGGGGTTAACTATGGCTACACCTTC. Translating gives CASIPGGVNYGYTF.

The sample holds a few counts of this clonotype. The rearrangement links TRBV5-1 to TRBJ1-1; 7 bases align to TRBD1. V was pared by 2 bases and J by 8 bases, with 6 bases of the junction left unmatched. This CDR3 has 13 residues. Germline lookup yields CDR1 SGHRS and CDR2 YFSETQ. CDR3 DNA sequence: TGCGCCAGCAGCTTTTCTGGGACAGTCGAAGCTTTCTTT. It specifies CASSFSGTVEAFF.

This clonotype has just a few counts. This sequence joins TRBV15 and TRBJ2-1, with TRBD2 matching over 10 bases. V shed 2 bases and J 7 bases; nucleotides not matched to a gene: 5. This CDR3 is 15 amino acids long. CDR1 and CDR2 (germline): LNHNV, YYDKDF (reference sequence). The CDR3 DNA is TGTGCCACCAGCAGATCTAGCGGGAGTGGTAATGAGCAGTTCTTC. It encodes CATSRSSGSGNEQFF.